In this sample, the clone carrying this T cell receptor beta chain turned up once. Its target is unknown. Sequencing used immunoSEQ multiplex PCR; TCRdb keeps in-frame clones, though not all of them. The profile shows some 10,000 clones, 75% of them singletons. This specimen comes from a study of regulatory dendritic cells for organ transplantation. As for the study in general: Monocytes received vitamin D3 on days 0 and 4, IL-10 on day 4. Findings and limits, study-wide: Mature dendritic cells appeared to drive more memory CD8+ clonal expansion than regulatory ones.

V lost 0 bases and J lost 8; bases outside the gene matches: 6. The CDR3 runs 15 residues. Per the germline V gene, CDR1 is SGHRS and CDR2 is YFSETQ. Sorted subsets were CFSE-labeled and cultured roughly five days with allogeneic dendritic cells. The chain carries TRBV5-1 and TRBJ1-4; 8 bases are a match to TRBD1. Sequenced material: memory CD4+ T cells from blood cultured with regulatory dendritic cells. Regarding subset: CD45RO+ memory T cells. The sequence was collected from a human donor in good health. The CDR3 here is CASSLGGQGGEKLFF. In DNA, the CDR3 is TGCGCCAGCAGCTTGGGAGGACAGGGAGGCGAAAAACTGTTTTTT.